This T cell receptor (beta chain) was sequenced in a study of T cell responses to AZD1222 COVID-19 vaccine. The data were produced by immunoSEQ multiplex PCR, yet TCRdb's version contains in-frame clones alone and is incomplete. The data show tens of thousands of clones, with 80% to 90% seen just once and 10% held by the top ten. The length of the CDR3 is 15 residues. In germline, CDR1 is LNHDA, CDR2 SQIVND (reference sequence). V was trimmed by 3 bases and J by 0 bases, leaving 10 bases between them. The sample here was peripheral blood, taken on day 0 of MenACWY control vaccination. This rearrangement joins TRBV19 to TRBJ2-3, with D uncertain. The receptor was isolated from an adult in good health. CDR3 amino acids: CASSMIGYSTDTQYF. The CDR3 coding sequence is TGTGCCAGTAGTATGATAGGATATAGCACAGATACGCAGTATTTT.